A single sample is the source of the 16 T cell receptor beta chains below, sequenced in a study of T-cell memory formation after mild COVID-19. MiXCR was run by TCRdb on the 5' RACE reads, yielding one entry per CDR3 protein. This table holds roughly 350,000 distinct CDR3 sequences, roughly an eighth found once. The source material was PBMCs or a T cell subset sorted from them (not recorded which). These receptors came from a man between 18 and 35 years old who had mild COVID-19 (a few samples of this study predate the infection). Cell type and time point are not known.

The rearrangement uses TRBV4-3 and TRBJ1-1; D not certain. The length of the CDR3 is 15 residues. The germline V gene has CDR1 LGHNA and CDR2 YSLEER. The V end was cut by 0 bases, the J end by 5 bases, with 13 bases between. CDR3 residues: CASSQDYLGATEAFF. The CDR3 nucleotides read TGCGCCAGCAGCCAAGACTACCTTGGAGCGACTGAAGCTTTCTTT.

This clonotype was seen repeatedly, ten times or more. The rearrangement links TRBV7-8 to TRBJ2-7, with D possibly being TRBD1 (6 bases). Germline V lookup: CDR1 SGHVS, CDR2 FQNEAQ. V lost 3 bases, J lost 3 bases, and 9 bases lay in between. The CDR3 has 13 amino acids. Written as DNA, the CDR3 is TGTGCCAGCAGCTTTCGGACAGTCTACGAGCAGTACGTC. Translation: CASSFRTVYEQYV.

This clonotype occurred a few times. V and J are TRBV9 and TRBJ2-3; perhaps TRBD2 as D (6 bases). Germline V gives CDR1 SGDLS, CDR2 YYNGEE. The CDR3 extends over 15 amino acids. Trimming removed 2 bases at V and 4 bases at J, with 14 bases between. In nucleotides, the CDR3 is TGTGCCAGCAGCGTGTGGGAGGAGAGAGCAGATACGCAGTATTTT. It encodes CASSVWEERADTQYF.

This clonotype has only a few counts. The gene calls are TRBV28 and TRBJ1-6; D uncertain. Germline V gene lookup returns CDR1 MDHEN and CDR2 SYDVKM. This CDR3 has 12 amino acids. Between the trimmed V and J ends, which lost 2 bases and 9 bases, there was a span of 5 bases. The chain's CDR3 is CASSLQPSPLHF. The CDR3 bases are TGTGCCAGCAGTTTACAACCTTCACCCCTCCACTTT.

The chain recombines TRBV4-3 with TRBJ1-5, with D perhaps matching TRBD1 (5 bases). Trimming cost V 0 bases and J 7 bases, with 13 bases left between them. The germline CDR1 and CDR2 sequences are LGHNA and YSLEER. CDR3 size: 15 residues. This CDR3 is CASSQEWGRGQPQHF. CDR3 nucleotides: TGCGCCAGCAGCCAAGAGTGGGGGAGAGGACAGCCCCAGCATTTT.

The chain uses TRBV6-5 and TRBJ2-7; D is possibly TRBD1 or TRBD2 (5 bases each). The CDR3 loop spans 16 amino acids. CDR1 is MNHEY and CDR2 is SVGAGI in the germline V gene. V shed 2 bases and J shed 2 bases, with 16 bases lying between them. CDR3 DNA: TGTGCCAGCAGTTACCGGGGCTTTGGGGTAACCTACGAGCAGTACGTC. This encodes CASSYRGFGVTYEQYV.

The chain carries TRBV7-9 and TRBJ1-1, with D maybe TRBD1 (5 bases). This CDR3 has 14 residues. The V end was cut by 5 bases, the J end by 4 bases, with 14 bases between. Germline V lookup: CDR1 SEHNR, CDR2 FQNEAQ (reference sequence). The CDR3 nucleotides read TGTGCCAGCAGCGCCTTGGGCGGGGCCACTGAAGCTTTCTTT. Translating it yields CASSALGGATEAFF.

This clonotype showed up just a few times. The genes are TRBV18 and TRBJ2-7; D could derive from TRBD1 or TRBD2 (5 bases each). The length of the CDR3 is 13 residues. V shed 2 bases and J shed 5 bases, with 10 bases lying between them. The germline CDR1 and CDR2 sequences are KGHSH and LQKENI. The DNA for the CDR3 is TGTGCCAGCTCACCAGGGGACCGTAACGAGCAGTACTTC. It specifies CASSPGDRNEQYF.

Ten or more counts support this clonotype. The CDR3 loop is CASSQGTSGVETQYF. DNA of the CDR3: TGTGCCAGCAGCCAGGGAACTAGCGGGGTAGAGACCCAGTACTTC. V gene TRBV11-2 combines with J gene TRBJ2-5; 10 bases line up with TRBD2. The CDR3 loop spans 15 amino acids. V shed 5 bases and J 4 bases; nucleotides not matched to a gene: 7. CDR1 and CDR2 (germline): SGHAT, FQNNGV.

V is TRBV9 and J is TRBJ2-2, with TRBD1 identical over 8 bases. The CDR3 extends over 15 amino acids. After removal of 8 bases from V and 2 bases from J, the junction contained 8 bases not matched to a gene. Looked up from germline, CDR1 is SGDLS and CDR2 is YYNGEE. The CDR3 reads CASGQGRSNTGELFF. CDR3 coding DNA: TGTGCCAGTGGACAGGGTCGATCTAACACCGGGGAGCTGTTTTTT.

In its sample, this clonotype was seen many times. The chain recombines TRBV4-2 with TRBJ1-1; D uncertain. CDR1 is LGHNA and CDR2 is YNFKEQ in the germline V gene. V lost 1 base and J lost 5, with 8 bases in between. This CDR3 is 13 amino acids long. The CDR3 DNA sequence: TGTGCCAGCAGCCAAGTCGGGGAGACTGAAGCTTTCTTT. The encoded protein is CASSQVGETEAFF.

This clonotype has only a few counts. The rearrangement uses TRBV3-1 and TRBJ2-7; either TRBD1 or TRBD2 may fit D (5 bases each). Germline V gene sequence: CDR1 LGHDT, CDR2 YNNKEL (reference sequence). The CDR3 totals 14 residues. Trimming removed 6 bases from V and 1 base from J, with 13 bases in between. Written as DNA, the CDR3 is TGTGCCAGCAGTTTTCCGGGACCTTCCTACGAGCAGTACTTC. Its protein is CASSFPGPSYEQYF.

The chain combines TRBV7-2 with TRBJ2-1; D not certain. CDR3 length: 18 residues. Trimming took 4 bases from V and 0 from J, leaving 19 bases between them. Germline-derived CDR1 and CDR2 are SGHTA and FQGNSA. The CDR3 region is CASSWLRGPQSSYNEQFF. The CDR3 DNA is TGTGCCAGCAGCTGGCTGCGTGGACCCCAGAGCTCCTACAATGAGCAGTTCTTC.

This chain uses TRBV5-1 with TRBJ1-2, with 9 bases lining up with TRBD1. CDR3 length: 14 residues. V trimming: 0 bases; J trimming: 7 bases; junction bases outside the gene matches: 4. Germline V gene sequence: CDR1 SGHRS, CDR2 YFSETQ. Here the CDR3 DNA reads TGCGCCAGCAGCTTGGGGGACAGGGCCCTTGGCTACACCTTC. Its protein is CASSLGDRALGYTF.

CDR3 sequence: CASSYTGGVNQPQHF. CDR3 coding DNA: TGTGCCAGCAGTTATACAGGGGGCGTCAATCAGCCCCAGCATTTT. The rearrangement joins TRBV6-1 to TRBJ1-5; 9 nucleotides match TRBD1. Germline CDR1 is MNHNS and CDR2 is SASEGT. V dropped 5 bases and J dropped 3; count of bases not matched to a gene: 5. The length of the CDR3 is 15 residues.

This clonotype occurred a few times. V is TRBV2 and J is TRBJ2-4; D unresolved. CDR3 length: 14 residues. The V gene lost 8 bases and the J gene lost 1 base, with 12 bases spanning the gap. Germline V gene sequence: CDR1 SNHLY, CDR2 FYNNEI. The CDR3 protein is CASAGVGAKNIQYF. CDR3 nucleotides: TGTGCCAGCGCTGGTGTGGGGGCCAAAAACATTCAGTACTTC.